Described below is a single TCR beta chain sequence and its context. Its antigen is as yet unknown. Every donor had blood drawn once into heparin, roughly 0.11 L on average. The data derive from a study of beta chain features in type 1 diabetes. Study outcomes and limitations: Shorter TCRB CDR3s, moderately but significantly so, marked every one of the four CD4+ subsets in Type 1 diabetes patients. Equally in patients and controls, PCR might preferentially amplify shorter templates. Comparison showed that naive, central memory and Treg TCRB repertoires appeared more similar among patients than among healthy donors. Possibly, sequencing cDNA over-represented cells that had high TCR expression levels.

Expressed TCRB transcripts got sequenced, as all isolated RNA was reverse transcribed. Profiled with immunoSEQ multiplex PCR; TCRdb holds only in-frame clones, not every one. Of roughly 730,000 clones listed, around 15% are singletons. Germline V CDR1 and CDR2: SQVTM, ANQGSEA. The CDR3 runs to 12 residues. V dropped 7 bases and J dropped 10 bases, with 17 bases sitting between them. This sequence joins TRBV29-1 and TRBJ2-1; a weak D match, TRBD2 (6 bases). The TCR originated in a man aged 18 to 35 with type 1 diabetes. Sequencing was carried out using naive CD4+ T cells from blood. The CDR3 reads CSAGTPETEQFF. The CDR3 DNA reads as TGCAGCGCCGGGACTCCGGAAACGGAGCAGTTCTTC.